This T cell receptor (beta chain) emerged from a study of cytomegalovirus exposure and HLA in healthy donors. Study background: A subsequent analysis reported that the roughly 120 validation repertoires were produced on the same platform that had also been used for the 666 first-cohort repertoires.

Germline CDR1 is SGHDT and CDR2 is YYEEEE. Trimming removed 0 bases at V and 1 base at J, with 8 bases between. The CDR3 has 15 residues. The study drew the donors from its roughly 120-subject validation cohort, separate from the approximately 700-subject first cohort. Here immunoSEQ multiplex PCR was the method, and the copy in TCRdb shows in-frame clones only, minus some. The sample includes 100,000 to 120,000 clones, approximately 89% of them seen just once. As concerns this clone: The antigen is undetermined.

Study results and limitations: The study recorded fewer than 200 TCR beta chains that were cytomegalovirus-associated.

The specimen was PBMCs. J is TRBJ2-1 and V is TRBV5-6, with a possible D match to TRBD2 (6 bases). This clonotype was sampled from a woman aged 18-35 years in good health and CMV-seronegative. CDR3 residues: CASSLGLASYNEQFF. Here the CDR3 DNA reads TGTGCCAGCAGCTTGGGTCTAGCGTCCTACAATGAGCAGTTCTTC. The complete variable domain, with remaining parts taken from reference TRBV5-6 and TRBJ2-1, reads DAGVTQSPTHLIKTRGQQVTLRCSPKSGHDTVSWYQQALGQGPQFIFQYYEEEERQRGNFPDRFSGHQFPNYSSELNVNALLLGDSALYLCASSLGLASYNEQFFGPGTRLTVL.